Listed below are T cell receptor beta chains from one sample, sequenced in a study of molecular identifiers for immune sequencing clone quantification. TCRdb ran MiXCR on the PCR reads and lists one entry per CDR3 protein. The table has about 640,000 distinct CDR3 sequences, 20% seen once. The sequenced material came from naive CD8+ T cells from blood, with Jurkat cell RNA spiked in. All receptors derive from a human donor in good health. Some libraries in this study had Jurkat cell RNA spiked in. Both conserved end residues are part of each CDR3. D genes are given only for firm matches. Expanded clones get a size class; other rows say once, few or many, or leave the size out.

j_gene | abundance | v_gene | d_gene | CDR3aa | CDR3nt
TRBJ2-3 | many | TRBV20-1 | TRBD2 | CSAVTLAESTDTQYF | TGCAGTGCTGTAACACTAGCGGAGAGCACAGATACGCAGTATTTT
TRBJ1-3 | many | TRBV6-1 | - | CASSGAHRSGNTIYF | TGTGCCAGCAGCGGGGCACATCGCTCTGGAAACACCATATATTTT
TRBJ1-1 | few | TRBV27 | - | CATKDQDLAVEAFF | TGTGCCACCAAGGATCAGGATCTCGCCGTTGAAGCTTTCTTT
TRBJ2-7 | many | TRBV6-2/TRBV6-3 | - | CASTRQDSYEQYF | TGTGCCAGCACTCGGCAAGACTCCTACGAGCAGTACTTC
TRBJ1-1 | many | TRBV10-3 | TRBD1 | CAISERTGGTEAFF | TGTGCCATCAGTGAGCGGACAGGGGGCACTGAAGCTTTCTTT
TRBJ1-2 | many | TRBV5-8 | TRBD1 | CASSFLRDRVRSTDYGYTF | TGTGCCAGCAGCTTTCTCCGGGACAGGGTCCGTTCGACTGACTATGGCTACACCTTC
TRBJ2-7 | - | TRBV9 | - | CASSPLGTPSYGQYF | TGTGCCAGCAGCCCCTTGGGAACGCCATCCTACGGGCAGTACTTC
TRBJ2-2 | - | TRBV24-1 | - | CATSDFGMGTGELFF | TGTGCCACCAGTGATTTTGGTATGGGGACCGGGGAGCTGTTTTTT
TRBJ2-2 | few | TRBV27 | - | CASSKGPPGSGELFF | TGTGCCAGCTCGAAAGGACCCCCAGGGTCCGGGGAGCTGTTTTTT
TRBJ2-1 | - | TRBV4-1 | - | CASSTRHSSGVDEQFF | TGCGCCAGCAGCACCCGCCATAGCTCGGGTGTTGATGAGCAGTTCTTC
TRBJ2-1 | many | TRBV11-3 | - | CASSPRLANEQFF | TGTGCCAGCAGCCCCCGTCTCGCCAATGAGCAGTTCTTC
TRBJ2-7 | - | TRBV5-4 | TRBD2 | CASSVGLADTYEQYF | TGTGCCAGCAGCGTGGGACTAGCTGACACCTACGAGCAGTACTTC
TRBJ2-7 | many | TRBV28 | - | CASSLYRQSSYEQYF | TGTGCCAGCAGTTTATACCGGCAGAGCTCCTACGAGCAGTACTTC
TRBJ1-5 | many | TRBV5-5 | - | CASSLFDFNQPQHF | TGTGCCAGCAGCTTGTTCGACTTCAATCAGCCCCAGCATTTT
TRBJ2-7 | many | TRBV7-8 | TRBD1 | CASSLAAGGFYEQYF | TGTGCCAGCAGCTTAGCGGCAGGGGGTTTCTACGAGCAGTACTTC
TRBJ1-2 | few | TRBV19 | - | CASNEAPETGYGYTF | TGTGCCAGTAACGAAGCGCCAGAAACAGGCTATGGCTACACCTTC
TRBJ2-7 | many | TRBV6-5 | TRBD1 | CASSYSTGQGAYEQYF | TGTGCCAGCAGTTACTCGACGGGACAGGGGGCTTACGAGCAGTACTTC
TRBJ2-7 | many | TRBV29-1 | - | CSVEAATEATYEQYF | TGCAGCGTTGAAGCCGCCACGGAGGCGACCTACGAGCAGTACTTC
TRBJ2-7 | many | TRBV11-2 | - | CASSPKGGMGEQYF | TGTGCCAGCAGCCCGAAGGGGGGAATGGGCGAGCAGTACTTC
TRBJ2-7 | - | TRBV27 | - | CASGAFYEQYF | TGTGCCAGTGGGGCGTTCTACGAGCAGTACTTC
TRBJ2-7 | many | TRBV6-6 | TRBD1 | CATTRGTPNSYEQYF | TGTGCCACTACCAGGGGGACACCAAACTCCTACGAGCAGTACTTC
TRBJ1-6 | - | TRBV7-9 | - | CASSLGRGDSPLHF | TGTGCCAGCAGCTTAGGTAGGGGCGATTCACCCCTCCACTTT
TRBJ1-5 | - | TRBV6-2/TRBV6-3 | TRBD1 | CASSYNRDRENSNRPQHF | TGTGCCAGCAGTTACAACCGGGACAGGGAAAATAGCAATCGGCCCCAGCATTTT
TRBJ2-3 | - | TRBV4-2 | - | CASSQDRGIDTQYF | TGTGCCAGCAGCCAAGATAGGGGTATAGATACGCAGTATTTT
TRBJ2-1 | - | TRBV6-2/TRBV6-3 | TRBD2 | CASRNGTNYNEQFF | TGTGCCAGCAGAAACGGGACTAACTACAATGAGCAGTTCTTC
TRBJ2-3 | few | TRBV11-2 | TRBD2 | CASSLQRMPWTSGVGSTDTQYF | TGTGCCAGCAGCTTGCAACGAATGCCCTGGACTAGCGGGGTGGGTAGCACAGATACGCAGTATTTT
TRBJ1-4 | - | TRBV3-1 | - | CASSQVDGEKPFF | TGTGCCAGCAGCCAAGTGGACGGGGAAAAACCGTTTTTT
TRBJ2-3 | many | TRBV6-2/TRBV6-3 | TRBD2 | CASSTRLAAPMDTQYF | TGTGCCAGCAGTACCAGACTAGCGGCCCCTATGGATACGCAGTATTTT
TRBJ2-3 | few | TRBV7-9 | - | CASSLGGAGWNTQYF | TGTGCCAGCAGCTTAGGTGGGGCGGGGTGGAATACGCAGTATTTT
TRBJ2-7 | - | TRBV30 | - | CAYGDLRYEQYF | TGTGCTTATGGGGATTTGAGGTACGAGCAGTACTTC
TRBJ2-7 | many | TRBV5-1 | TRBD2 | CASSWGTSGRKNEQYF | TGCGCCAGCAGCTGGGGGACTAGCGGAAGAAAGAACGAGCAGTACTTC
TRBJ2-3 | many | TRBV12-3/TRBV12-4 | - | CASSQGDGTDTQYF | TGCGCCAGCAGCCAGGGTGACGGCACAGATACGCAGTATTTT
TRBJ1-5 | many | TRBV6-2/TRBV6-3 | TRBD1 | CASSYSDRANQPQHF | TGTGCCAGCAGTTACTCGGACAGGGCCAATCAGCCCCAGCATTTT